This T cell receptor (beta chain) was sequenced for a study of T cells in Graves' hyperthyroidism and ophthalmopathy. General study points: In the analysis, a 13 V-J model separated ophthalmopathy from stable hyperthyroidism.

On this clonotype: Antigen: not known.

There were TCR beta CDR3 regions amplified from RNA transcripts. When the TCR CDR3 underwent first-round RT-PCR, the HTBI primer set was used. TCRdb re-called the multiplex PCR reads with MiXCR, one entry per CDR3 protein. The data hold 490,000 or so distinct CDR3 sequences, with 15% to 20% observed a single time. The V and J ends lost 0 bases and 10 bases respectively, with 11 bases between them. CDR3 length equals 13 residues. Germline V gene sequence: CDR1 SGHTS, CDR2 YDEGEE. The chain uses TRBV5-8 and TRBJ2-1; no definite D call. Sequenced sample: blood. The source of this sequence is a man in his forties with Graves' ophthalmopathy. The CDR3 spells CASSLGRSLEQFF. The CDR3 bases are TGTGCCAGCAGCTTGGGTAGGTCCCTAGAGCAGTTCTTC.